This entry lists 27 T cell receptor beta chains sequenced from one sample in a study of shared clonotypes between healthy human individuals. Assay: immunoSEQ multiplex PCR; the TCRdb copy retains only in-frame clones and omits some. The table has a few hundred thousand clones, roughly 70% seen once. The material sequenced was memory CD4+ T cells sorted from blood. The subset denotes: CD45RA-negative fraction. Receptors originate from a man between 25 and 39 years old in good health.

This clone has at least ten counts. The chain carries TRBV28 and TRBJ2-5, with D unresolved. Trimming pared 5 bases from V and 2 bases from J, leaving 12 bases between. Per germline, CDR1 MDHEN and CDR2 SYDVKM. The CDR3 extends over 14 amino acids. In DNA, the CDR3 is TGTGCCAGCAGTCTCCACGGCCCTCAAGAGACCCAGTACTTC. This encodes CASSLHGPQETQYF.

V and J are TRBV10-3 and TRBJ2-5; D possibly corresponds to TRBD1 (6 bases). The CDR3 covers 15 residues. Germline V lookup: CDR1 ENHRY, CDR2 SYGVKD. The V and J ends lost 0 bases and 14 bases respectively, with 22 bases between them. In DNA, the CDR3 is TGTGCCATCAGTGAGTCGACAGGCCAAGAGGGTGGGGTTTACTTC. Translated: CAISESTGQEGGVYF.

This chain joins TRBV9 and TRBJ2-1; D is possibly TRBD1 or TRBD2 (5 bases each). The CDR3 loop spans 15 amino acids. With 1 base removed from V and 7 bases from J, the gap between germline ends came to 15 bases. Germline CDR1 and CDR2: SGDLS and YYNGEE. The CDR3 here is CASSVTGLLLNEQFF. In nucleotides, the CDR3 is TGTGCCAGCAGCGTAACAGGACTCCTTTTAAATGAGCAGTTCTTC.

The V call is TRBV2, the J call TRBJ2-7; tentative D call: TRBD1 (6 bases). The CDR3 runs 15 residues. CDR1 is SNHLY and CDR2 is FYNNEI in the germline V gene. V lost 0 bases, J lost 3 bases, and 12 bases lay in between. The CDR3 sequence is CASSEAPARGYEQYF. CDR3 nucleotide sequence: TGTGCCAGCAGTGAAGCCCCGGCCAGGGGCTACGAGCAGTACTTC.

The rearrangement links TRBV10-2 to TRBJ2-5; 12 positions match TRBD2. The CDR3 sequence is 15 residues long. Germline CDR1 and CDR2: WSHSY and SAAADI. J was trimmed by 1 base and V by 4 bases; bases with no gene match: 1. The CDR3, as DNA: TGCGCCAGCAGTGGACTAGCGGGAGTCCAAGAGACCCAGTACTTC. This encodes CASSGLAGVQETQYF.

This clone has a handful of counts. The same CDR3 is also encoded by other DNA sequences in this sample. The chain uses TRBV13 and TRBJ2-5, with D unclear. The V end was cut by 5 bases, the J end by 5 bases, with 6 bases between. Looked up from germline, CDR1 is PRHDT and CDR2 is FYEKMQ (reference sequence). The CDR3 runs to 11 residues. The CDR3 is CASSPGETQYF. The CDR3 DNA sequence: TGTGCCAGCAGCCCCGGGGAGACCCAGTACTTC.

This clone was detected only a few times. CDR3 loop: CASSPNTDTQYF. The CDR3 DNA sequence: TGCGCCAGCTCCCCGAACACAGATACGCAGTATTTT. V is TRBV10-1 and J is TRBJ2-3, with D unclear. CDR3 size: 12 residues. Trimming took off 8 bases at V and 2 bases at J, with 8 bases between the two ends. Germline-derived CDR1 and CDR2 are WNHNN and SYGVQD (reference sequence).

This clone was picked up many times. This chain uses TRBV25-1 with TRBJ2-1; TRBD2 is a possible D gene (7 bases). The ends were cut back, 6 bases at V and 1 base at J, with 16 bases in the middle. CDR3 length: 16 amino acids. Germline assignment: CDR1 MGHDK and CDR2 SYGVNS. This CDR3 is CASSPEGGESYNEQFF. Here the CDR3 DNA reads TGTGCCAGCAGCCCAGAGGGGGGGGAATCCTACAATGAGCAGTTCTTC.

CDR3 coding DNA: TGTGCCAGCAGCTTGGGACAGTCAGATACGCAGTATTTT. Its protein is CASSLGQSDTQYF. The chain links TRBV5-6 to TRBJ2-3; D perhaps matches TRBD1 (5 bases). This CDR3 has 13 amino acids. In germline, CDR1 is SGHDT, CDR2 YYEEEE. V lost 0 bases, J lost 4 bases, and 6 bases lay in between.

The J gene is TRBJ1-1, the V gene TRBV2; D is ambiguous. Trimming shortened V by 4 bases and J by 4 bases, and 7 bases separated the two germline ends. Germline CDR1 is SNHLY and CDR2 is FYNNEI. The CDR3 loop spans 12 amino acids. This CDR3 reads CASSVIGTEAFF. CDR3 sequence (DNA): TGTGCCAGCAGTGTGATCGGCACTGAAGCTTTCTTT.

The chain recombines TRBV18 with TRBJ2-7; 8 bases map to TRBD1. CDR1 and CDR2 from the germline V gene are KGHSH and LQKENI. V lost 3 bases, J lost 3 bases, and 4 bases stayed unmatched. This CDR3 comprises 14 residues. The CDR3 loop is CASSPGDRIYEQYF. DNA for the CDR3: TGTGCCAGCTCACCTGGGGACAGGATCTACGAGCAGTACTTC.

The chain couples TRBV5-1 to TRBJ1-2; 8 nucleotides line up with TRBD1. Trimming at V came to 0 bases and at J to 4 bases, leaving 5 bases not matched to a gene. This CDR3 spans 15 amino acids. Germline loops: CDR1 SGHRS, CDR2 YFSETQ. CDR3 in amino acids: CASSLAFGQGYGYTF. DNA of the CDR3: TGCGCCAGCAGCTTGGCTTTTGGACAGGGCTATGGCTACACCTTC.

The chain couples TRBV7-2 to TRBJ2-7; 10 bases are a match to TRBD2. V gave up 5 bases and J gave up 0 bases; unmatched junction bases: 4. CDR3 length: 15 amino acids. Germline V gene sequence: CDR1 SGHTA, CDR2 FQGNSA. The CDR3 here is CASSPTSGNSYEQYF. The CDR3 DNA follows: TGTGCCAGCAGCCCAACTAGCGGGAACTCCTACGAGCAGTACTTC.

In its sample, this clone was seen a few times. V and J are TRBV5-5 and TRBJ2-7; 8 positions match TRBD1. The CDR3 length is 15 residues. Germline CDR1 and CDR2: SGHKS and YYEKEE (reference sequence). V lost 0 bases, J lost 8 bases, and 10 bases stayed unmatched. The CDR3 sequence is CASSLAGGSSSQQYF. In DNA, the CDR3 is TGTGCCAGCAGCTTGGCAGGGGGCTCTAGTTCGCAGCAGTACTTC.

J is TRBJ1-2 and V is TRBV6-1; D unclear. V gave up 4 bases and J gave up 7 bases, with 16 bases separating them. Germline V CDR1 and CDR2: MNHNS, SASEGT. CDR3 length: 14 residues. The DNA for the CDR3 is TGTGCCAGCAGTGTGGACGGCCACACTGCTGGCTACACCTTC. Amino acid sequence: CASSVDGHTAGYTF.

The count of this clone is one. The V gene is TRBV7-9, the J gene TRBJ1-3; no reliable D call. Germline CDR1 reads SEHNR; CDR2 reads FQNEAQ (reference sequence). Trimming left V 11 bases short and J 0 bases short, with 11 bases between. This CDR3 is 13 amino acids long. For the CDR3, the DNA is TGTGCCTGCGAGTGGGGCTCTGGAAACACCATATATTTT. This sequence encodes CACEWGSGNTIYF.

V and J are TRBV29-1 and TRBJ1-1; D might be TRBD1 (5 bases). From germline, CDR1 is SQVTM and CDR2 ANQGSEA. The germline V and J ends were trimmed by 5 bases and 4 bases, with 14 bases remaining between them. The CDR3 is 13 residues long. The CDR3 bases are TGCAGCGTTTGGCCGGGGGGTGGCACTGAAGCTTTCTTT. It encodes CSVWPGGGTEAFF.

The rearrangement joins TRBV5-5 to TRBJ2-3; TRBD2 might be the D (5 bases). Deletions cut 1 base from V and 4 bases from J, with 13 bases between. The CDR3 is made up of 15 amino acids. The V gene's germline CDR1 is SGHKS and CDR2 YYEKEE (reference sequence). The CDR3 DNA sequence: TGTGCCAGCAGCTTGTCACTAGTGGAGTCAGATACGCAGTATTTT. Its translation is CASSLSLVESDTQYF.

This clone appeared a single time. This sequence joins TRBV10-3 and TRBJ1-1; D might be TRBD1 (6 bases). V was pared by 7 bases and J by 1 base, with 16 bases between. CDR1 is ENHRY and CDR2 is SYGVKD in the germline V gene. The CDR3 sequence is 15 residues long. The CDR3 loop is CAINTGIGENTEAFF. In DNA form, the CDR3 reads TGTGCCATCAATACAGGGATTGGGGAGAACACTGAAGCTTTCTTT.

The chain joins TRBV5-6 to TRBJ2-7; D tentatively reads TRBD1 or TRBD2 (5 bases each). The ends were cut back, 3 bases at V and 3 bases at J, with 16 bases in the middle. There are 15 residues in the CDR3. CDR1 is SGHDT, CDR2 YYEEEE, per germline. In DNA form, the CDR3 reads TGTGCCAGCAGCTGGTCTCCGGGACCCTTCTACGAGCAGTACTTC. It codes for CASSWSPGPFYEQYF.

V usage is TRBV19 and J usage is TRBJ1-5; tentatively, D is TRBD1 (6 bases). The CDR3 covers 14 residues. Germline V gene data show CDR1 as LNHDA and CDR2 as SQIVND (reference sequence). Trimming stripped 3 bases from V and 7 bases from J, with 13 bases between. CDR3 sequence: CASSISTGHQPQHF. For the CDR3, the DNA is TGTGCCAGTAGTATCAGTACAGGGCACCAGCCCCAGCATTTT. The full variable domain, its missing parts supplied by reference TRBV19 and TRBJ1-5, is DGGITQSPKYLFRKEGQNVTLSCEQNLNHDAMYWYRQDPGQGLRLIYYSQIVNDFQKGDIAEGYSVSREKKESFPLTVTSAQKNPTAFYLCASSISTGHQPQHFGDGTRLSIL.

This clone has only one observation. This sequence joins TRBV27 and TRBJ2-1; TRBD1 matches 7 bases. The trim removed 4 bases at V and 7 bases at J, leaving 7 bases unmatched. The CDR3 is 14 amino acids. Germline values: CDR1 MNHEY, CDR2 SMNVEV (reference sequence). The CDR3 DNA is TGTGCCAGCAGTTCCTACAGGGGTTCGAATGAGCAGTTCTTC. This encodes CASSSYRGSNEQFF.

V gene TRBV6-1 combines with J gene TRBJ2-7, with TRBD2 identical over 9 bases. The CDR3 is 16 amino acids. With 4 bases clipped from V and 4 bases from J, the junction kept 11 bases outside the gene matches. Germline V lookup: CDR1 MNHNS, CDR2 SASEGT. The CDR3 sequence: CASSVGAGGTGYEQYF. In DNA, the CDR3 is TGTGCCAGCAGTGTAGGGGCGGGAGGGACGGGGTACGAGCAGTACTTC.

The V gene is TRBV6-6, the J gene TRBJ1-3; D is uncertain. There are 12 residues in the CDR3. V was shortened by 9 bases and J by 3 bases, with 9 bases between the two germline ends. The V gene's germline CDR1 is MNHNY and CDR2 SVGAGI (reference sequence). CDR3 sequence (DNA): TGTGCCAGTGGCCCGGGTGGAAACACCATATATTTT. It codes for CASGPGGNTIYF.

The chain links TRBV2 to TRBJ2-1, with 14 bases lining up with TRBD2. CDR1 SNHLY and CDR2 FYNNEI come from the germline V gene. V lost 0 bases, J lost 8 bases, and 3 bases stayed unmatched. This CDR3 is 16 amino acids long. The CDR3: CASSEARLAGGDEQFF. The CDR3 region has the DNA TGTGCCAGCAGTGAAGCCAGACTAGCGGGAGGGGATGAGCAGTTCTTC.

The CDR3 DNA follows: TGCAGCGTTGAGTACTTATTAGGGGAGACCCAGTACTTC. Translation gives CSVEYLLGETQYF. The rearrangement joins TRBV29-1 to TRBJ2-5; D remains ambiguous. This CDR3 has 13 amino acids. Germline CDR1 and CDR2: SQVTM and ANQGSEA. Trimming pared 3 bases from V and 5 bases from J, leaving 13 bases between.

This chain links TRBV30 with TRBJ1-3; 10 nucleotides agree with TRBD1. The CDR3 loop spans 15 amino acids. Germline CDR1 is GTSNPN and CDR2 is SVGIG (reference sequence). The V and J ends lost 0 bases and 4 bases, in that order; junction bases with no gene match: 3. In DNA form, the CDR3 reads TGTGCCTGGAGTGTGACAGGGGGCTCCGGAAACACCATATATTTT. It yields the protein CAWSVTGGSGNTIYF.